This T cell receptor beta chain derives from a study of glioma-infiltrating T cells after dendritic cell vaccination. Study-level background: Glioblastoma patients came from Phase I and II dendritic cell vaccination trials. Whole-study findings and limits: The cohort had few patients with full blood and tumor sets.

Germline V gene lookup returns CDR1 SNHLY and CDR2 FYNNEI. CDR3 length equals 17 residues. J gave up 0 bases and V 6 bases, and 8 bases lay outside the gene matches. This clone was counted only a few times. As yet, its antigen is unknown. TCRdb's copy holds only in-frame clones and misses some; the assay was immunoSEQ multiplex PCR. This sample carries some 90,000 clones, 80% to 90% of them seen once, and the ten largest clones take over 2%. Time point specified: after dendritic cell vaccination, including at tumor progression/relapse. Sequencing used blood, obtained after dendritic cell vaccination. This receptor was obtained from a human donor with glioblastoma. The chain is built from TRBV2 and TRBJ2-1, with 10 nucleotides matching TRBD1. CDR3 in amino acids: CASSATGGPSSYNEQFF. The CDR3 coding sequence is TGTGCCAGCAGCGCGACAGGGGGCCCGAGCTCCTACAATGAGCAGTTCTTC.